The 14 T cell receptor beta chains below come from one sample, sequenced in a study of beta chain features in type 1 diabetes. General study results and limits: Among all four CD4+ subsets, Type 1 diabetes patients had TCRB CDR3s that were moderately but significantly shorter.

Expressed TCRB transcripts got sequenced, as all isolated RNA was reverse transcribed. TCRdb's table, derived via immunoSEQ multiplex PCR, lists solely in-frame clones and lacks some. The sample lists about 280,000 clones, around 16% seen once, with approximately 0.015% in the top ten. The antigens for these receptors are not known. What was sequenced was naive CD4+ T cells from blood. The origin of the receptors is a man aged 18 to 30 with type 1 diabetes.

This clone came up a few times. V and J are TRBV7-8 and TRBJ2-1; 9 nucleotides align to TRBD2. The length of the CDR3 is 15 residues. V gave up 4 bases and J gave up 9 bases; unmatched junction bases: 10. Germline CDR1 is SGHVS and CDR2 is FQNEAQ. The DNA of the CDR3 is TGTGCCAGCAGCTCTGCGGGAGGGCCTCTGGCTGAGCAGTTCTTC. Translated: CASSSAGGPLAEQFF.

The chain uses TRBV5-4 and TRBJ2-3; unclear D gene. From germline, CDR1 is SGHNT and CDR2 YYREEE (reference sequence). The CDR3 is 14 residues long. Deletions cut 9 bases from V and 4 bases from J, with 18 bases between. CDR3 sequence reads: CATRWVHAPDTQYF. The DNA for the CDR3 is TGTGCCACTAGATGGGTCCACGCACCAGATACGCAGTATTTT.

This clone showed up just a few times. This sequence joins TRBV5-1 and TRBJ2-3; possible D gene TRBD2, 5 bases. Germline lookup yields CDR1 SGHRS and CDR2 YFSETQ. V lost 4 bases, J lost 0 bases, and 12 bases lay in between. The CDR3 runs 15 residues. The CDR3 nucleotides read TGCGCCAGCAGCCCCAATACGGGGAGCACAGATACGCAGTATTTT. Its translation is CASSPNTGSTDTQYF.

The chain couples TRBV19 to TRBJ2-5; 9 positions match TRBD2. The J segment lost 4 bases and the V segment lost 3 bases, leaving 9 bases of the junction unmatched. This CDR3 has 16 amino acids. Germline assignment: CDR1 LNHDA and CDR2 SQIVND (reference sequence). This chain's CDR3 is CASSIETLAGLETQYF. CDR3 coding DNA: TGTGCCAGTAGTATCGAAACCCTAGCGGGACTAGAGACCCAGTACTTC.

The table lists this clone with a count of one. This sequence joins TRBV5-6 and TRBJ2-3; 9 bases line up with TRBD1. With V trimmed by 2 bases and J by 3 bases, 10 bases remained unmatched. Germline CDR1 reads SGHDT; CDR2 reads YYEEEE. The CDR3 totals 17 residues. The DNA of the CDR3 is TGTGCCAGCAGCTTTCCAGGACAGGGGATTACAACAGATACGCAGTATTTT. It is translated as CASSFPGQGITTDTQYF.

The V gene is TRBV2, the J gene TRBJ2-3, with 10 nucleotides matching TRBD1. This CDR3 contains 16 residues. The trim removed 6 bases at V and 4 bases at J, leaving 10 bases unmatched. From germline, CDR1 is SNHLY and CDR2 FYNNEI. The CDR3 spells CASSGEGTGEADTQYF. For the CDR3, the DNA is TGTGCCAGCAGCGGCGAGGGGACAGGGGAAGCAGATACGCAGTATTTT.

This clone was counted a few times. V is TRBV7-2 and J is TRBJ1-1, with 8 bases fitting TRBD1. Germline CDR1 SGHTA, CDR2 FQGNSA. V was pared by 5 bases and J by 8 bases, with 10 bases of the junction left unmatched. The CDR3 has 14 amino acids. CDR3 loop: CASSPSGQDQEAFF. The CDR3 coding sequence is TGTGCCAGCAGCCCTTCGGGACAGGACCAGGAAGCTTTCTTT.

This clone was counted between two and nine times. As DNA, the CDR3 is TGTGCCAGCGCGTTGGACAGAGCCTACGAGCAGTACTTC. This gives the protein CASALDRAYEQYF. The V call is TRBV6-6, the J call TRBJ2-7; weak D call: TRBD1 (6 bases). The CDR3 covers 13 residues. V lost 8 bases and J 2 bases, leaving 13 bases between the germline ends. Looked up from germline, CDR1 is MNHNY and CDR2 is SVGAGI (reference sequence).

This clone was observed a few times. The chain couples TRBV7-9 to TRBJ1-1; 9 positions agree with TRBD1. Germline CDR1 reads SEHNR; CDR2 reads FQNEAQ (reference sequence). V lost 7 bases, J lost 1 base, and 16 bases stayed unmatched. The CDR3 contains 18 residues. CDR3 in DNA: TGTGCCAGCACCAAAGGGGGACAGGGAGGAAGACAGAACACTGAAGCTTTCTTT. Amino acid sequence: CASTKGGQGGRQNTEAFF.

This clone was seen just once. The rearrangement links TRBV30 to TRBJ2-1, with 7 bases fitting TRBD2. Germline V gives CDR1 GTSNPN, CDR2 SVGIG (reference sequence). The J segment lost 0 bases and the V segment lost 3 bases, leaving 5 bases of the junction unmatched. The CDR3 totals 15 residues. CDR3 in DNA: TGTGCCTGGAGGATAGCGGGCCGCTCCTACAATGAGCAGTTCTTC. Translated: CAWRIAGRSYNEQFF.

This sequence joins TRBV30 and TRBJ1-3; a weak D match, TRBD1 (5 bases). Trimming stripped 4 bases from V and 1 base from J, with 8 bases between. The germline V gene encodes CDR1 GTSNPN and CDR2 SVGIG (reference sequence). This CDR3 contains 13 residues. The CDR3 nucleotides are TGTGCCTGGACAGGGATGTCTGGAAACACCATATATTTT. Translated, it gives CAWTGMSGNTIYF.

The genes are TRBV19 and TRBJ1-5; 7 nucleotides match TRBD1. The V gene's germline CDR1 is LNHDA and CDR2 SQIVND (reference sequence). The CDR3 extends over 15 amino acids. V lost 5 bases, J lost 0 bases, and 4 bases stayed unmatched. The DNA for the CDR3 is TGTGCCAGTAGTTATACAGGGGTTAGCAATCAGCCCCAGCATTTT. This translates into CASSYTGVSNQPQHF.

This clone was found a few times. J is TRBJ2-3 and V is TRBV20-1, with D uncertain. CDR1 and CDR2 (germline): DFQATT, SNEGSKA (reference sequence). Trimming pared 3 bases from V and 5 bases from J, leaving 6 bases between. The CDR3 has 11 residues. CDR3 in amino acids: CSASDRDTQYF. CDR3 DNA: TGCAGTGCTAGCGATAGAGATACGCAGTATTTT.

This clone was seen only a few times. V usage is TRBV11-2 and J usage is TRBJ2-1, with 8 positions matching TRBD1. Germline V lookup: CDR1 SGHAT, CDR2 FQNNGV. Germline trimming cut 0 bases from V and 7 bases from J; bases unmatched to any gene: 8. The CDR3 extends over 16 amino acids. The CDR3 bases are TGTGCCAGCAGCTTAGATTTTACAGGGGGAGTAAATGAGCAGTTCTTC. Translating gives CASSLDFTGGVNEQFF.